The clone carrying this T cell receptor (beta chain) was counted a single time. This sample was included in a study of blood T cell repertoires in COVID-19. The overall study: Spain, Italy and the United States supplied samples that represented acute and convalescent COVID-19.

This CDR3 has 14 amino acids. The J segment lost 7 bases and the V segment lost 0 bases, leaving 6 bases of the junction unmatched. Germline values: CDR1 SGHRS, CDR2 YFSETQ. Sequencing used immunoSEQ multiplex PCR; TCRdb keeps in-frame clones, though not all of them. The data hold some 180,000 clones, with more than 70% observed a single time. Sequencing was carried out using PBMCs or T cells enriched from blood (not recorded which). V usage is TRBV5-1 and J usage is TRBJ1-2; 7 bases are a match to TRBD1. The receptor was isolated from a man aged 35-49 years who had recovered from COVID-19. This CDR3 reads CASSLGQGLFGYTF. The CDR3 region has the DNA TGCGCCAGCAGCTTGGGACAGGGTTTATTTGGCTACACCTTC.